This T cell receptor beta chain is from a study of T cells expressing NK-cell markers. Across the whole study: Seven of the eight sequenced donors were classified as HCMV-seropositive, and one was classified as seronegative. Study-level findings and limits: Dominant NKG2C+ clonotypes in 5 or 6 donors made up roughly 1.0-7.0% of CD8+ T cells. The CD3+CD56-NKG2C+ fraction of several donors was also led by these clonotypes.

5'RACE template switching built TCR beta cDNA with unique molecular identifiers. After re-calling the 5' RACE reads, TCRdb lists one entry per CDR3 protein, DNA absent. The specimen's table records over 250,000 distinct CDR3 sequences. Points on this clonotype: Antigen: not known.

The sequence derives from a woman between 18 and 70 years old in good health. Sequenced input: blood T cells: a sorted CD56 or NKG2C T cell subset, CD4+ or CD8+ T cells, or bulk PBMC T cells (not recorded which).

Here the CDR3 reads CASSLADVELASTGELFF. The chain employs TRBV5-6 and TRBJ2-2; TCRdb names TRBD2, which stays unverified in the absence of DNA. This CDR3 has 18 amino acids. Germline V gene lookup returns CDR1 SGHDT and CDR2 YYEEEE.